This T cell receptor beta chain was recovered during a study of T-cell reconstitution after alpha-beta-depleted transplantation in children. Germline-derived CDR1 and CDR2 are DFQATT and SNEGSKA (reference sequence). CDR3 length: 14 amino acids. It was with unique molecular identifiers that the TCRbeta library was prepared. Via MiXCR, TCRdb re-called the PCR reads, giving one row per CDR3 protein. The sample shows a few hundred thousand distinct CDR3 sequences, about a tenth of them seen only once. This TCR came from a human donor who donated a stem cell graft to a child with acute myeloid leukemia. The sample here was PBMCs from the stem cell graft donor, taken from the stem cell graft. J is TRBJ2-1 and V is TRBV20-1, with D possibly being TRBD1 or TRBD2 (6 bases each). This chain's CDR3 is CRGGGAKKYNEQFF. The DNA for the CDR3 is TGCAGGGGGGGCGGCGCAAAAAAATACAATGAGCAGTTCTTC.